This TCR beta chain derives from a study of blood T cell repertoires in COVID-19 (dated by TCRdb to about 2020). Broadly, across the study: Collaborator samples came from the United States, Italy and Spain and covered acute and convalescent phases of COVID-19. The material from the prospective study consisted of cDNA or gDNA derived from T cells, B-cell-depleted T cells, or PBMCs. Deeply sampled blood TCRbeta repertoires from subjects exposed to, actively infected with, or recovered from COVID-19 were included in the dataset. The repertoires were released in a freely available public database meant as a resource for research on the immune response to SARS-CoV-2. The samples were drawn from the first 160 participants of the ongoing ImmuneRACE study and from over 950 subjects provided by 6 global collaborators. A de-identified subject ID, COVID-19 status, age in years and sex were almost always included in the sample metadata. HLA class I and class II types, where available, came from metadata supplied by the sample provider rather than from assay-based typing.

TCRbeta CDR3 regions were amplified from genomic DNA using the immunoSEQ Assay, a bias-controlled multiplex PCR. Turning to the authors' computational methods: The number of nucleated cells in each sample was estimated from the amplification of reference gene primers within the assay. To quantify the absolute abundance of each unique TCRbeta CDR3 rearrangement, sequence reads were collapsed and filtered. Productive Simpson clonality was computed per sample as the square root of Simpson's diversity index over productive rearrangements. What TCRdb holds here is the immuneACCESS table cut down to in-frame rearrangements. Part of the clones is not present; checked against another copy, under half of the missing clones reflect an unresolved V gene, and the others are unexplained. The V and J calls and the clone size are those of that table, but D and trimming were determined from the DNA. Recorded for this sample are approximately 100,000 clones; roughly nine tenths of them occurred a single time. The ten biggest clones cover around 32% of the sample.

Beyond this particular receptor, the publication reports: How much clinical and demographic metadata was included differed by source and by participant, and the metadata was provided uncurated.

Per the germline V gene, SGDLS is the CDR1 and YYNGEE is the CDR2. The germline V end is reduced by 4 bases and the J end by 3 bases; junction bases left unmatched: 6. The CDR3, cysteine through phenylalanine, is 15 amino acids long. Of the read, only the CDR3 DNA is kept; its 45 bases are in frame from base 1. Collaborating institutions collected whole blood in K2EDTA tubes following their own protocols. For TCRbeta analysis, collaborator samples were shipped as frozen whole blood, as isolated PBMCs, or as DNA extracted from either sample type. A note on this clone: The target of this receptor is not known. No clone much larger than this one lies a single base away; base qualities are absent.

This receptor was identified in an elderly woman with acute or convalescent COVID-19. The chain is made from TRBV9 and TRBJ2-2, and TRBD2 aligns with 7 junction nucleotides. The sequenced material came from peripheral blood. CDR3 loop: CASSTRDYYTGELFF. The bases read TGTGCCAGCAGCACGAGGGACTATTACACCGGGGAGCTGTTTTTT.